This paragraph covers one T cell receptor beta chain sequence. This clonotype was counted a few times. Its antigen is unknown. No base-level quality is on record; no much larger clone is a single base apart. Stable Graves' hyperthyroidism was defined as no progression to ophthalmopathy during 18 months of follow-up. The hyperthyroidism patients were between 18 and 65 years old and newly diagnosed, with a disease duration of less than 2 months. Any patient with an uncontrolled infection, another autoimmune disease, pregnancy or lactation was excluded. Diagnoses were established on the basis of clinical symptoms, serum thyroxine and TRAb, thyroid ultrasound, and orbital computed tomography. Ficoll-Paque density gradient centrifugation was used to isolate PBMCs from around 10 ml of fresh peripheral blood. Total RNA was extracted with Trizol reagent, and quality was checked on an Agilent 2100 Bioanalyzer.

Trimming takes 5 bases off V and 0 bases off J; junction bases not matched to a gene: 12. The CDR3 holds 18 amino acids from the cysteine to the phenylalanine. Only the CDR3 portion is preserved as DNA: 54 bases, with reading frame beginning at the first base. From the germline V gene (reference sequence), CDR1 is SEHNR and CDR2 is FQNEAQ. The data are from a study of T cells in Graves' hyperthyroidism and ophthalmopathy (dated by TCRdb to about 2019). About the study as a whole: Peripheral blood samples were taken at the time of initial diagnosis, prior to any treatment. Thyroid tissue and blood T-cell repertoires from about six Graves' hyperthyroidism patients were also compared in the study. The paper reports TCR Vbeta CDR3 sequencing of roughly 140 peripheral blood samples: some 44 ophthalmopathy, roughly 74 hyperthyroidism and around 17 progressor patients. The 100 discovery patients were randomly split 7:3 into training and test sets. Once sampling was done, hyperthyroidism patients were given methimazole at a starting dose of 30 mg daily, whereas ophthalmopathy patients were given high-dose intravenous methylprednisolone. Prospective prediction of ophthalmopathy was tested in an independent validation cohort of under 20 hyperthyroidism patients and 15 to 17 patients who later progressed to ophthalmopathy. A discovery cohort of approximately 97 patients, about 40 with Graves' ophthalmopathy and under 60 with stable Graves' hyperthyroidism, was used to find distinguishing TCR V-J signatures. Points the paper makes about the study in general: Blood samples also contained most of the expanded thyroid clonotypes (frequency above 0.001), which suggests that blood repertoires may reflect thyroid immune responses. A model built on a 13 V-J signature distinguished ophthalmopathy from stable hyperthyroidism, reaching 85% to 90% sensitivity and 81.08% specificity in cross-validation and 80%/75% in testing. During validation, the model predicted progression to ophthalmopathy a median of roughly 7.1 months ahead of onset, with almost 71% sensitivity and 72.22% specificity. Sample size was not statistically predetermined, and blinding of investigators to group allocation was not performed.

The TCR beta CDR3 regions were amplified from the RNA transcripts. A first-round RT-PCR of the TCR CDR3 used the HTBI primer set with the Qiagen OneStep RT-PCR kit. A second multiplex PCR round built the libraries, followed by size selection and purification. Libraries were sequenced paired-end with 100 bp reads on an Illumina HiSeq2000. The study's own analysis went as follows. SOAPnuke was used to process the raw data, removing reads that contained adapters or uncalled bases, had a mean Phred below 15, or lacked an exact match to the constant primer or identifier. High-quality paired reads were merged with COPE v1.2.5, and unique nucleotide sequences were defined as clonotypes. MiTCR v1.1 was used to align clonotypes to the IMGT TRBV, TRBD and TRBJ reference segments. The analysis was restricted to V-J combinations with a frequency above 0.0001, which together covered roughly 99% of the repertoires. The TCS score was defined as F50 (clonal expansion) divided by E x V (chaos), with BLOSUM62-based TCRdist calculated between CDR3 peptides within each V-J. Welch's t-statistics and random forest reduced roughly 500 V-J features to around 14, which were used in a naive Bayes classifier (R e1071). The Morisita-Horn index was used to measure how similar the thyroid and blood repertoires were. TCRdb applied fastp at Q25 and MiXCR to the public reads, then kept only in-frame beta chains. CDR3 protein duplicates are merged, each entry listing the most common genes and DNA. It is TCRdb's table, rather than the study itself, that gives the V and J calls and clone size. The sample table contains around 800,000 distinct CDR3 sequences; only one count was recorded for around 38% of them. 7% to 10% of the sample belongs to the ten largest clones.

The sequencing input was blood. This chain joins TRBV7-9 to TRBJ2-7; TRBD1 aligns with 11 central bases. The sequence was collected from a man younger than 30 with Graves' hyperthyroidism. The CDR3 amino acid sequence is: CASSHSRGQGAFSYEQYF. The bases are TGTGCCAGCAGCCACTCACGTGGACAGGGGGCGTTCTCCTACGAGCAGTACTTC.